The entry that follows covers one T cell receptor (beta chain) sequence. Its target is not known. These data belong to a study of T cell responses to AZD1222 COVID-19 vaccine. General study points: Nearly half of unique spike-specific TCRs reportedly avoided B.1.351 and B.1.1.7 mutated regions. Only five or six AZD1222 recipients were seropositive at baseline. Females made up more of the donors, who were largely white British, and clonal diversity may have come out too low.

The junction had 10 bases not matched to a gene; V was cut back by 4 bases and J by 7 bases. Germline V gene lookup returns CDR1 SGHDT and CDR2 YYEEEE. This CDR3 spans 15 amino acids. TCRdb's table, derived via immunoSEQ multiplex PCR, lists solely in-frame clones and lacks some. This table holds 150,000 to 200,000 clones, approximately 90% found once. V is TRBV5-6 and J is TRBJ2-3; 9 bases line up with TRBD2. This clonotype was sampled from an adult who received the AZD1222 COVID-19 vaccine. Material: peripheral blood, obtained 28 days after the second AZD1222 dose. The CDR3, as DNA: TGTGCCAGCAGCGAGGGGACTAGCTCCTTAAATACGCAGTATTTT. Translated: CASSEGTSSLNTQYF.